The rows below give T cell receptor beta chains drawn from one sample of a study of technical replicates of blood from several donors. This table comes from immunoSEQ multiplex PCR, and its TCRdb copy is limited to in-frame clones, with some not included. Altogether 50,000 to 75,000 clones are present, over 85% being singletons, with the ten largest covering about 3.9%. Sequencing was performed on PBMCs. The receptor source for this set is a human donor in good health. Some clones in this sample may be carry-over from other donors' samples. Each CDR3 is given with its conserved first and last residue. The order of the fields is J gene, V gene, D gene, CDR3 DNA, CDR3 protein. The D gene is left open where the match is weak.

j_call: TRBJ1-4
v_call: TRBV14
d_call: .
cdr3_nt: TGTGCCAGCAGCCGGTCGGTCCCCGCCCAAGAAAAACTGTTTTTT
cdr3_aa: CASSRSVPAQEKLFF

j_call: TRBJ2-5
v_call: TRBV7-9
d_call: .
cdr3_nt: TGTGCCAGCAGCCCAACCAGTTCGGAGACCCAGTACTTC
cdr3_aa: CASSPTSSETQYF

j_call: TRBJ1-6
v_call: TRBV5-1
d_call: .
cdr3_nt: TGCGCCAGCAGCTTGGGGGGAAAACAGGGAAATTCACCCCTCCACTTT
cdr3_aa: CASSLGGKQGNSPLHF

j_call: TRBJ2-7
v_call: TRBV29-1
d_call: TRBD1
cdr3_nt: TGCAGCGCCACGACAGGGGACGGTTACGAGCAGTACTTC
cdr3_aa: CSATTGDGYEQYF

j_call: TRBJ1-1
v_call: TRBV6-1
d_call: .
cdr3_nt: TGTGCCAGCAGTGAACCCGCGCTCGCGAACACTGAAGCTTTCTTT
cdr3_aa: CASSEPALANTEAFF

j_call: TRBJ1-1
v_call: TRBV5-1
d_call: .
cdr3_nt: TGCGCCAGCAGCGTCGGGGGTTTTGACACTGAAGCTTTCTTT
cdr3_aa: CASSVGGFDTEAFF

j_call: TRBJ2-7
v_call: TRBV4-2
d_call: TRBD1
cdr3_nt: TGTGCCAGCAGCTTGGGACAGGGGGCTTCCTACGAGCAGTACTTC
cdr3_aa: CASSLGQGASYEQYF

j_call: TRBJ1-2
v_call: TRBV5-8
d_call: .
cdr3_nt: TGTGCCAGCAGCTTGGGGCAGAACTATGGCTACACCTTC
cdr3_aa: CASSLGQNYGYTF

j_call: TRBJ2-1
v_call: TRBV7-8
d_call: TRBD2
cdr3_nt: TGTGCCAGCAGCTTAGCTAGCGGGGGTAGAGGGTCCTACAATGAGCAGTTCTTC
cdr3_aa: CASSLASGGRGSYNEQFF

j_call: TRBJ2-1
v_call: TRBV9
d_call: .
cdr3_nt: TGTGCCAGCAGCGTAGCTGGAGAGGGTTGGGATGAGCAGTTCTTC
cdr3_aa: CASSVAGEGWDEQFF

j_call: TRBJ2-7
v_call: TRBV5-1
d_call: .
cdr3_nt: TGCGCCAGCAGCGCTACAGGGAACTACGAGCAGTACTTC
cdr3_aa: CASSATGNYEQYF

j_call: TRBJ2-7
v_call: TRBV7-2
d_call: TRBD2
cdr3_nt: TGTGCCAGCAGTTTTAAGATAACCGGGACTATCATCTACGAGCAGTACTTC
cdr3_aa: CASSFKITGTIIYEQYF

j_call: TRBJ2-5
v_call: TRBV7-2
d_call: TRBD2
cdr3_nt: TGTGCCAGCAGCTTACTCGTACTAGCGGGGGTAGCAGAGACCCAGTACTTC
cdr3_aa: CASSLLVLAGVAETQYF

j_call: TRBJ2-5
v_call: TRBV7-9
d_call: TRBD2
cdr3_nt: TGTGCCAGCAGCTCGTTAGCGGGAGAAGGCCGAAGCGAAGAGACCCAGTACTTC
cdr3_aa: CASSSLAGEGRSEETQYF

j_call: TRBJ1-4
v_call: TRBV29-1
d_call: TRBD1
cdr3_nt: TGCAGCGCAGGGACAGGGGGAGATGAAAAACTGTTTTTT
cdr3_aa: CSAGTGGDEKLFF

j_call: TRBJ2-1
v_call: TRBV10-3
d_call: .
cdr3_nt: TGTGCCATCAGTGTCGGGACTCCAGACTACAATGAGCAGTTCTTC
cdr3_aa: CAISVGTPDYNEQFF

j_call: TRBJ2-2
v_call: TRBV7-9
d_call: .
cdr3_nt: TGTGCCAGCAGCTTCCGGGTATTCACCGGGGAGCTGTTTTTT
cdr3_aa: CASSFRVFTGELFF

j_call: TRBJ1-5
v_call: TRBV6-6
d_call: TRBD1
cdr3_nt: TGTGCCAGCAGCCTTCGACAGGGTGTCCAGCCCCAGCATTTT
cdr3_aa: CASSLRQGVQPQHF

j_call: TRBJ2-5
v_call: TRBV7-9
d_call: TRBD1
cdr3_nt: TGTGCCAGCAGCTTCCCCGGACAGGGGGAGACCCAGTACTTC
cdr3_aa: CASSFPGQGETQYF

j_call: TRBJ1-2
v_call: TRBV7-2
d_call: TRBD1
cdr3_nt: TGTGCCAGCAGCTTAGTAGACAGGGATAGGCATGGCTACACCTTC
cdr3_aa: CASSLVDRDRHGYTF

j_call: TRBJ1-1
v_call: TRBV6-5
d_call: .
cdr3_nt: TGTGCCAGCAGTTACGAGGAGACGGGGACTGAAGCTTTCTTT
cdr3_aa: CASSYEETGTEAFF

j_call: TRBJ1-5
v_call: TRBV6-1
d_call: .
cdr3_nt: TGTGCCAGCAGTGAATTCTCCGATCAGCCCCAGCATTTT
cdr3_aa: CASSEFSDQPQHF

j_call: TRBJ2-7
v_call: TRBV7-9
d_call: .
cdr3_nt: TGTGCCAGCAGCCCCGCAGGACTGGTCGAGCAGTACTTC
cdr3_aa: CASSPAGLVEQYF

j_call: TRBJ1-1
v_call: TRBV15
d_call: .
cdr3_nt: TGTGCCACCAGCAGAGGGGCCCAGGGAATGTACACTGAAGCTTTCTTT
cdr3_aa: CATSRGAQGMYTEAFF

j_call: TRBJ1-1
v_call: TRBV18
d_call: .
cdr3_nt: TGTGCCAGCTCATCGTCAGGGCGAGAAGCTTTCTTT
cdr3_aa: CASSSSGREAFF

j_call: TRBJ2-3
v_call: TRBV7-8
d_call: .
cdr3_nt: TGTGCCAGCAGCTTAGGTCAGTCGCGCACAGATACGCAGTATTTT
cdr3_aa: CASSLGQSRTDTQYF

j_call: TRBJ2-7
v_call: TRBV7-3
d_call: .
cdr3_nt: TGTGCCAGCAGCTTAACGCGGGGATCACGCTCCTACGAGCAGTACTTC
cdr3_aa: CASSLTRGSRSYEQYF

j_call: TRBJ2-3
v_call: TRBV7-2
d_call: .
cdr3_nt: TGTGCCAGCAGCAAAGACAGGAATACGCAGTATTTT
cdr3_aa: CASSKDRNTQYF

j_call: TRBJ2-3
v_call: TRBV7-6
d_call: .
cdr3_nt: TGTGCCAGCAGCTGGAACTCCGGGGGTACTAGCACAGATACGCAGTATTTT
cdr3_aa: CASSWNSGGTSTDTQYF

j_call: TRBJ1-4
v_call: TRBV5-1
d_call: .
cdr3_nt: TGCGCCAGCAGCTCTGGTACAGGGCTGGCTGAAAAACTGTTTTTT
cdr3_aa: CASSSGTGLAEKLFF

j_call: TRBJ2-3
v_call: TRBV5-1
d_call: .
cdr3_nt: TGCGCCAGCACCAAGGGGGGGGCGGCAGATACGCAGTATTTT
cdr3_aa: CASTKGGAADTQYF

j_call: TRBJ2-3
v_call: TRBV5-5
d_call: .
cdr3_nt: TGTGCCAGCAGTATGTACACAGATACGCAGTATTTT
cdr3_aa: CASSMYTDTQYF

j_call: TRBJ2-1
v_call: TRBV5-1
d_call: TRBD2
cdr3_nt: TGCGCCAGCAGCTTGTTGGGACTAGCGGGTTCCAATGAGCAGTTCTTC
cdr3_aa: CASSLLGLAGSNEQFF

j_call: TRBJ2-7
v_call: TRBV7-9
d_call: .
cdr3_nt: TGTGCCAGCAGCTTAGGGGTCGGAGTGGAGCAGTACTTC
cdr3_aa: CASSLGVGVEQYF

j_call: TRBJ2-7
v_call: TRBV5-6
d_call: TRBD1
cdr3_nt: TGTGCCAGCAGCTCGACGACGGCCCGGGACAGTACCTACGAGCAGTACTTC
cdr3_aa: CASSSTTARDSTYEQYF

j_call: TRBJ2-5
v_call: TRBV4-1
d_call: .
cdr3_nt: TGCGCCAGCAGCCACTCGGACTACCAAGAGACCCAGTACTTC
cdr3_aa: CASSHSDYQETQYF

j_call: TRBJ2-7
v_call: TRBV6-1
d_call: TRBD2
cdr3_nt: TGTGCCAGCACTAAAGTACTAGCGGGGGGGGATGATCAGTACTTC
cdr3_aa: CASTKVLAGGDDQYF